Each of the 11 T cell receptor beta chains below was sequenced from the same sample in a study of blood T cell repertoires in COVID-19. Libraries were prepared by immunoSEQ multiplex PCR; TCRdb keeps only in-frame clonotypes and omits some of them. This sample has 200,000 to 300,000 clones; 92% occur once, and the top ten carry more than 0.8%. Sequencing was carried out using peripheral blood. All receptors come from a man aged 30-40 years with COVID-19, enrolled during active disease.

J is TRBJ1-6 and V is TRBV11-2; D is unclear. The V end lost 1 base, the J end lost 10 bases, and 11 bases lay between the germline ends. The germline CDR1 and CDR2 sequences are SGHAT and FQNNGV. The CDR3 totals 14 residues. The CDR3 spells CASSLGVSGSPLHF. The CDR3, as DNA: TGTGCCAGCAGCTTAGGTGTCAGCGGGTCACCCCTCCACTTT.

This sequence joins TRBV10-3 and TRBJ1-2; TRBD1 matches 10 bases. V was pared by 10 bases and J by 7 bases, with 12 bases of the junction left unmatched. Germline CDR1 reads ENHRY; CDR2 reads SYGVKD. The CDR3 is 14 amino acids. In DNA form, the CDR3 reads TGTGCCACCATGACAGGGGGCGGCCTAAGTGGCTACACCTTC. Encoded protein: CATMTGGGLSGYTF.

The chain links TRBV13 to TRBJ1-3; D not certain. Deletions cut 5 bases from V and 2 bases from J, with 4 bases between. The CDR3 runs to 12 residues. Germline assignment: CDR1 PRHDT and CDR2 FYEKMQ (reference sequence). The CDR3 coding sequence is TGTGCCAGCAGCATCACTGGAAACACCATATATTTT. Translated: CASSITGNTIYF. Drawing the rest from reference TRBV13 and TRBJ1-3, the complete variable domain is AAGVIQSPRHLIKEKRETATLKCYPIPRHDTVYWYQQGPGQDPQFLISFYEKMQSDKGSIPDRFSAQQFSDYHSELNMSSLELGDSALYFCASSITGNTIYFGEGSWLTVV.

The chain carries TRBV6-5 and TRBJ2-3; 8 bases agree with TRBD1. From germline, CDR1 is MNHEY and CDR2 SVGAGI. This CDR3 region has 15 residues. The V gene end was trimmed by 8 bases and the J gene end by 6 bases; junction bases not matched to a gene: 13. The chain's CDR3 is CASALLQNRGDTQYF. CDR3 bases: TGTGCCAGCGCTCTACTTCAAAACAGGGGGGATACGCAGTATTTT.

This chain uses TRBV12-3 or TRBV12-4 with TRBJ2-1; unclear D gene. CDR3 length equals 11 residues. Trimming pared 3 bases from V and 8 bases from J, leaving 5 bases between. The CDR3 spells CASSFWHEQFF. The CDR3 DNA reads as TGTGCCAGCAGTTTTTGGCATGAGCAGTTCTTC.

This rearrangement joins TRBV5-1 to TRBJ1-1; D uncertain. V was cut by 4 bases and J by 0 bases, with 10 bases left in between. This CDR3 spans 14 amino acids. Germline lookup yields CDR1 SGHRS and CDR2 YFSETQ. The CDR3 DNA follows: TGCGCCAGCAGCGGCATGGGCATGAACACTGAAGCTTTCTTT. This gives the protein CASSGMGMNTEAFF.

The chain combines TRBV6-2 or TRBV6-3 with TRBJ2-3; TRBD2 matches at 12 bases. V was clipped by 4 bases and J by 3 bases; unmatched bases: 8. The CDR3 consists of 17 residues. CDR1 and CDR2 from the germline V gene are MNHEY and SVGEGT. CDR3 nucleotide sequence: TGTGCCAGCAGTTCAACAAGGACTAGCGGGGTAACAGATACGCAGTATTTT. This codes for CASSSTRTSGVTDTQYF.

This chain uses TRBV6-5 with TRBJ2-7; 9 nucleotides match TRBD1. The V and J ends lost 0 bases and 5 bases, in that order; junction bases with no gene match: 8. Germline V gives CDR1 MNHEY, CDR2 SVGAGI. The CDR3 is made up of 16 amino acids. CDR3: CASSYSGQGPGHEQYF. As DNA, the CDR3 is TGTGCCAGCAGTTACTCGGGACAGGGTCCCGGCCACGAGCAGTACTTC.

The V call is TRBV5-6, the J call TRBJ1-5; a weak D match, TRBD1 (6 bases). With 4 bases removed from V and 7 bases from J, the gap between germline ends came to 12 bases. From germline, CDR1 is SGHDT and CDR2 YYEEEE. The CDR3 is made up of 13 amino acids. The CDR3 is CASSTGSQQPQHF. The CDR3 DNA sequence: TGTGCCAGCAGCACAGGGAGCCAACAGCCCCAGCATTTT.

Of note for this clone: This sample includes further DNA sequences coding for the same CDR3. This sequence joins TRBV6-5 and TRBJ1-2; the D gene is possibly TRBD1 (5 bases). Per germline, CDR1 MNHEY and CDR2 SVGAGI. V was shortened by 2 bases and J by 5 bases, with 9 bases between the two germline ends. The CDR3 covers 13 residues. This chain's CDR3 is CASSYPQGYGYTF. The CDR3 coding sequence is TGTGCCAGCAGTTACCCTCAGGGTTATGGCTACACCTTC.

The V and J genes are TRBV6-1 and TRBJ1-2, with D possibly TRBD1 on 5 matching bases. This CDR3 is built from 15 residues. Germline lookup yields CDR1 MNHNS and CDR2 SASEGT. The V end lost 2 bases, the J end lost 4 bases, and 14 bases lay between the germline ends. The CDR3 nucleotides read TGTGCCAGCAGTGAAACCCGGACACCCGGCTATGGCTACACCTTC. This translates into CASSETRTPGYGYTF.